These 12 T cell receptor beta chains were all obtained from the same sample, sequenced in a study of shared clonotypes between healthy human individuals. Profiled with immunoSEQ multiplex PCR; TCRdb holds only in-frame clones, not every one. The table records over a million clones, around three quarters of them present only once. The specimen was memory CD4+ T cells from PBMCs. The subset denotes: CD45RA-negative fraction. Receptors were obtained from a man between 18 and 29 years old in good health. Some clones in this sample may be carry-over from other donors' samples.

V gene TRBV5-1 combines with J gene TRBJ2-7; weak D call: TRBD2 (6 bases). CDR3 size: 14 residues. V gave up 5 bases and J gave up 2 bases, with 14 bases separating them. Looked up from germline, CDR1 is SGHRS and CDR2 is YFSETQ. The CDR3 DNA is TGCGCCAGCAGTGACCCCTCGGGGGCCTACGAGCAGTACTTC. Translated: CASSDPSGAYEQYF.

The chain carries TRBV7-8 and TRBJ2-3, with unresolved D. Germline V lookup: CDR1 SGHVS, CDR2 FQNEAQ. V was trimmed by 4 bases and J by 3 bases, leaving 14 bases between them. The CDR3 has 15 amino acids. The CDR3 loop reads CASSWELMGTDTQYF. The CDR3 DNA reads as TGTGCCAGCAGCTGGGAATTAATGGGGACAGATACGCAGTATTTT.

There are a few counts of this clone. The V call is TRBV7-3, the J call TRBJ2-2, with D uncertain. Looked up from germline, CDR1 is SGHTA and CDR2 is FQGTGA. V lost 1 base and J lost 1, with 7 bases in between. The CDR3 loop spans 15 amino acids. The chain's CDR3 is CASSLKSKNTGELFF. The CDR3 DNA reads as TGTGCCAGCAGCTTAAAGAGCAAGAACACCGGGGAGCTGTTTTTT.

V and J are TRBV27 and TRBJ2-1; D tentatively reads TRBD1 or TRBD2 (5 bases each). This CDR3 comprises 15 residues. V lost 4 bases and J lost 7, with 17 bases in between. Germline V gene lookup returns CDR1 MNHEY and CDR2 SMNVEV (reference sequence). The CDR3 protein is CASSSWDQNGNEQFF. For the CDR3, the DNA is TGTGCCAGCAGTTCCTGGGACCAAAACGGGAATGAGCAGTTCTTC.

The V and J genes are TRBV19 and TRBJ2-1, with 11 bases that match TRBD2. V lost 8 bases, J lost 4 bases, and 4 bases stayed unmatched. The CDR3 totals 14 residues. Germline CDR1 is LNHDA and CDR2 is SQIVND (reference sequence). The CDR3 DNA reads TGTGCCAGTGCACTAGCGGGGGTTTACAATGAGCAGTTCTTC. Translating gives CASALAGVYNEQFF.

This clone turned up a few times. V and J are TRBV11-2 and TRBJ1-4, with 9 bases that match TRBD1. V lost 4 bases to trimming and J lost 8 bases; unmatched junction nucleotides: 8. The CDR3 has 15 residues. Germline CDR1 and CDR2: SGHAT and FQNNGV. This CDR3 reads CASSSTGTGSEKLFF. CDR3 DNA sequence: TGTGCCAGCAGCTCGACCGGGACAGGGAGCGAAAAACTGTTTTTT.

The CDR3 coding sequence is TGTGCCAGTAGTTGGGGTCCGGACAGGGGACGAAATGAGCAGTTCTTC. Protein: CASSWGPDRGRNEQFF. The chain recombines TRBV19 with TRBJ2-1; 9 nucleotides line up with TRBD1. Germline CDR1 is LNHDA and CDR2 is SQIVND (reference sequence). The V and J ends lost 5 bases and 7 bases, in that order; junction bases with no gene match: 12. This CDR3 has 16 amino acids.

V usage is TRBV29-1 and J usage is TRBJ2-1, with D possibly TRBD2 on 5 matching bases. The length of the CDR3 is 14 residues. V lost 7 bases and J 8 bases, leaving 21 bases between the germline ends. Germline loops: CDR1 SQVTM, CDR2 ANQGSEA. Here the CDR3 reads CSGDAGIAGDEQFF. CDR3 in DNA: TGCAGCGGTGACGCCGGGATCGCCGGGGATGAGCAGTTCTTC.

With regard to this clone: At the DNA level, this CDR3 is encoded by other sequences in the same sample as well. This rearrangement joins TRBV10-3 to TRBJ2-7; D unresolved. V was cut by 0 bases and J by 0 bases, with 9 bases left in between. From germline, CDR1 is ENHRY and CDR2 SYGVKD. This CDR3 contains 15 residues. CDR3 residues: CAISESQASSYEQYF. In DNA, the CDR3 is TGTGCCATCAGTGAGTCGCAGGCAAGCTCCTACGAGCAGTACTTC.

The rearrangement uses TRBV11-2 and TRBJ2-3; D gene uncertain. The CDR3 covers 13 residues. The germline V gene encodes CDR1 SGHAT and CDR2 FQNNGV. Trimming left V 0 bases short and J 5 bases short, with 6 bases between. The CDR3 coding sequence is TGTGCCAGCAGCTTAGATGGGGTAGATACGCAGTATTTT. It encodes CASSLDGVDTQYF.

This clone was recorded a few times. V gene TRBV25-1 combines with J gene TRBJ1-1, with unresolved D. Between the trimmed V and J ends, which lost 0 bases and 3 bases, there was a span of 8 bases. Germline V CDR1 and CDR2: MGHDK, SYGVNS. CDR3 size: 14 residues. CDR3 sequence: CASSEYPSDTEAFF. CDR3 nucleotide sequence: TGTGCCAGCAGTGAATATCCCAGTGACACTGAAGCTTTCTTT.

In nucleotides, the CDR3 is TGTGCCAGCAGGGAGACTAGGGGCCGGGACGAGCAGTACTTC. This codes for CASRETRGRDEQYF. V is TRBV6-1 and J is TRBJ2-7; D perhaps matches TRBD2 (6 bases). CDR1 and CDR2 from the germline V gene are MNHNS and SASEGT. This CDR3 has 14 residues. With 6 bases removed from V and 5 bases from J, the gap between germline ends came to 17 bases.